These 15 T cell receptor beta chains originate from one sample sequenced in a study of cytomegalovirus exposure and HLA in healthy donors. Vbeta (60) and Jbeta (13) primers were used in the PCR. TCRdb keeps only in-frame clones here, not all; method: immunoSEQ multiplex PCR. The repertoire consists of roughly 120,000 clones, with more than 60% occurring once and the leading ten covering 13%. Sequenced material: PBMCs. These receptors were taken from a woman aged 60 to 75 in good health and CMV-seropositive.

The V gene is TRBV6-5, the J gene TRBJ1-1, with 10 bases that match TRBD1. Germline V lookup: CDR1 MNHEY, CDR2 SVGAGI. J gave up 5 bases and V 8 bases, and 5 bases lay outside the gene matches. The length of the CDR3 is 13 residues. As DNA, the CDR3 is TGTGCCAGCCAGGACAGGGGGTTAACTGAAGCTTTCTTT. Translated: CASQDRGLTEAFF.

The V and J genes are TRBV27 and TRBJ1-2; TRBD1 matches 7 bases. There are 15 residues in the CDR3. Germline-derived CDR1 and CDR2 are MNHEY and SMNVEV (reference sequence). V lost 5 bases, J lost 4 bases, and 10 bases stayed unmatched. The CDR3 DNA reads as TGTGCCAGCAGTCGAATTCAGGGGGTCGTCTATGGCTACACCTTC. This gives the protein CASSRIQGVVYGYTF.

The rearrangement links TRBV30 to TRBJ1-2; perhaps TRBD1 as D (5 bases). The V and J ends lost 4 bases and 7 bases respectively, with 19 bases between them. CDR3 length: 14 residues. Per germline, CDR1 GTSNPN and CDR2 SVGIG (reference sequence). The CDR3 loop reads CAWKKDRGYGGYTF. In DNA, the CDR3 is TGTGCCTGGAAAAAGGATAGGGGCTACGGTGGCTACACCTTC.

For the CDR3, the DNA is TGTGCCAGTAGTATAAGCGGGGGACCCTACGAGCAGTACTTC. Translating it yields CASSISGGPYEQYF. V is TRBV19 and J is TRBJ2-7; 8 bases are a match to TRBD2. This CDR3 contains 14 residues. The V and J ends lost 2 bases and 2 bases, in that order; junction bases with no gene match: 2. Germline V CDR1 and CDR2: LNHDA, SQIVND (reference sequence). The variable domain in full, with the rest retrieved from reference TRBV19 and TRBJ2-7, is DGGITQSPKYLFRKEGQNVTLSCEQNLNHDAMYWYRQDPGQGLRLIYYSQIVNDFQKGDIAEGYSVSREKKESFPLTVTSAQKNPTAFYLCASSISGGPYEQYFGPGTRLTVT.

This clone has only a few counts. The chain has TRBV7-2 and TRBJ2-2; 11 bases line up with TRBD2. The V and J ends lost 0 bases and 2 bases, in that order; junction bases with no gene match: 8. This CDR3 has 19 residues. In germline, CDR1 is SGHTA, CDR2 FQGNSA. The DNA for the CDR3 is TGTGCCAGCAGCTTAGCGCGCGTAGCGGGGGGGCCTAACACCGGGGAGCTGTTTTTT. It codes for CASSLARVAGGPNTGELFF.

This clone was counted between two and nine times. The gene calls are TRBV18 and TRBJ1-3; D is uncertain. The V gene lost 3 bases and the J gene lost 0 bases, with 3 bases spanning the gap. The CDR3 loop spans 13 amino acids. Looked up from germline, CDR1 is KGHSH and CDR2 is LQKENI. In DNA, the CDR3 is TGTGCCAGCTCACCTTACTCTGGAAACACCATATATTTT. Its translation is CASSPYSGNTIYF.

This chain links TRBV30 with TRBJ2-2, with TRBD1 identical over 10 bases. The CDR3 consists of 18 residues. The V and J ends lost 0 bases and 3 bases, in that order; junction bases with no gene match: 10. Per the germline V gene, CDR1 is GTSNPN and CDR2 is SVGIG (reference sequence). Written as DNA, the CDR3 is TGTGCCTGGAGTGTTTACCAACGACAGGGGGCGGACACCGGGGAGCTGTTTTTT. Translation gives CAWSVYQRQGADTGELFF.

The V call is TRBV21-1, the J call TRBJ2-5; TRBD1 reflects the table's D call only, with no check against the DNA. TRBV21-1 is a documented pseudogene. The CDR3 runs to 13 residues. CDR3 loop: CASPRRGPETQYF. The CDR3 DNA sequence: TGTGCCAGCCCGAGGAGGGGGCCGGAGACCCAGTACTTC.

The J gene is TRBJ2-3, the V gene TRBV9; 8 bases are a match to TRBD2. Germline V lookup: CDR1 SGDLS, CDR2 YYNGEE. The ends lost 3 bases at V and 2 bases at J; junction bases unmatched: 5. The CDR3 loop spans 15 amino acids. The CDR3 protein is CASSATSGFTDTQYF. The CDR3 DNA reads as TGTGCCAGCAGCGCAACTAGCGGTTTCACAGATACGCAGTATTTT.

This chain joins TRBV18 and TRBJ2-1; 7 nucleotides agree with TRBD1. The CDR3 sequence is 13 residues long. After removal of 6 bases from V and 7 bases from J, the junction contained 6 bases not matched to a gene. In germline, CDR1 is KGHSH, CDR2 LQKENI. The CDR3 here is CASSTGEGNEQFF. DNA for the CDR3: TGTGCCAGCTCCACAGGGGAAGGGAATGAGCAGTTCTTC.

With regard to this clone: At one end the junction does not follow the germline gene, possibly because of a read error. The chain is built from TRBV5-4 and TRBJ1-2; perhaps TRBD1 as D (6 bases). This CDR3 spans 15 amino acids. Germline lookup yields CDR1 SGHNT and CDR2 YYREEE (reference sequence). CDR3 residues: CASSLKEGGDYGCTF. The CDR3 DNA follows: TGTGCCAGCAGCTTGAAAGAAGGGGGGGACTATGGCTGCACCTTC.

The chain links TRBV14 to TRBJ1-6, with 9 nucleotides matching TRBD1. The germline V gene encodes CDR1 SGHDN and CDR2 FVKESK. CDR3 size: 14 residues. J lost 10 bases, V lost 6 bases, and 7 bases had no gene match. CDR3 region: CASRGTGIVSPLHF. Written as DNA, the CDR3 is TGTGCCAGCAGAGGGACAGGGATTGTCTCACCCCTCCACTTT. The full variable domain, rest sourced from reference TRBV14 and TRBJ1-6, is EAGVTQFPSHSVIEKGQTVTLRCDPISGHDNLYWYRRVMGKEIKFLLHFVKESKQDESGMPNNRFLAERTGGTYSTLKVQPAELEDSGVYFCASRGTGIVSPLHFGNGTRLTVT.

This sequence joins TRBV6-6 and TRBJ2-7; the match to TRBD1 covers 12 bases. Looked up from germline, CDR1 is MNHNY and CDR2 is SVGAGI (reference sequence). The ends lost 5 bases at V and 6 bases at J; junction bases unmatched: 8. The CDR3 length is 15 residues. The CDR3 DNA reads as TGTGCCAGCAGTCCAGTCGGGACAGGGGGCTTCGAGCAGTACTTC. Amino acids: CASSPVGTGGFEQYF.

This chain connects TRBV11-1 to TRBJ2-7; the match to TRBD1 covers 7 bases. The CDR3 is made up of 13 amino acids. CDR1 is SGHAT, CDR2 FQDESV, per germline (reference sequence). With 4 bases clipped from V and 8 bases from J, the junction kept 8 bases outside the gene matches. CDR3 nucleotides: TGTGCCAGCAGCTCTAGACAGGGATCCCAGCAGTACTTC. Residues: CASSSRQGSQQYF.

This chain connects TRBV7-3 to TRBJ2-1; 12 bases are shared with TRBD2. CDR3 length: 21 amino acids. Looked up from germline, CDR1 is SGHTA and CDR2 is FQGTGA. After removal of 1 base from V and 1 base from J, the junction contained 14 bases not matched to a gene. The CDR3: CASSLSPPLAGGPLSYNEQFF. For the CDR3, the DNA is TGTGCCAGCAGCTTAAGCCCCCCCCTAGCGGGGGGGCCCTTGTCCTACAATGAGCAGTTCTTC.